These 23 T cell receptor beta chains were sequenced from one sample in a study of early T cells in non-severe SARS-CoV-2 infection. One entry per CDR3 protein results from TCRdb running MiXCR on the 5' RACE reads. The sample holds some 70,000 distinct CDR3 sequences, around 4.7% seen once. The specimen sequenced was whole blood. Source of these receptors: an adult who was a healthcare worker with PCR-confirmed SARS-CoV-2 infection or an uninfected control (not recorded which).

This clonotype was observed at least ten times. This chain links TRBV5-4 with TRBJ2-5; a possible D gene is TRBD2 (5 bases). Germline assignment: CDR1 SGHNT and CDR2 YYREEE (reference sequence). Deletions cut 1 base from V and 5 bases from J, with 12 bases between. This CDR3 comprises 14 residues. The CDR3 region is CASSLNPRGETQYF. CDR3 nucleotide sequence: TGTGCCAGCAGCTTGAACCCCCGCGGGGAGACCCAGTACTTC.

This clonotype was recorded many times. The genes are TRBV6-5 and TRBJ1-6; D is uncertain. Trimming left V 0 bases short and J 9 bases short, with 9 bases between. The CDR3 loop spans 14 amino acids. Germline assignment: CDR1 MNHEY and CDR2 SVGAGI. The CDR3 sequence: CASSYSWRASPLHF. The CDR3 DNA sequence: TGTGCCAGCAGTTACTCTTGGAGGGCTTCACCCCTCCACTTT.

Ten or more counts support this clonotype. This chain joins TRBV7-2 and TRBJ2-3; unclear D gene. Per the germline V gene, CDR1 is SGHTA and CDR2 is FQGNSA. With 4 bases removed from V and 10 bases from J, the gap between germline ends came to 9 bases. The CDR3 has 11 residues. CDR3 DNA: TGTGCCAGCAGCTCCCAGAGTGCGCAGTATTTT. This gives the protein CASSSQSAQYF.

At least ten counts were recorded for this clonotype. As DNA, the CDR3 is TGTGCCAGCAGCCAAGGGGTTTATGGCTACACCTTC. Its translation is CASSQGVYGYTF. The chain links TRBV16 to TRBJ1-2, with D unresolved. Germline V gives CDR1 KGHSY, CDR2 FQNENV. CDR3 length: 12 residues. V was trimmed by 2 bases and J by 5 bases, leaving 6 bases between them.

This clonotype was seen repeatedly, ten times or more. The V call is TRBV11-2, the J call TRBJ2-1; TRBD2 agrees at 10 bases. The CDR3 length is 15 residues. V was pared by 5 bases and J by 9 bases, with 10 bases of the junction left unmatched. Germline V lookup: CDR1 SGHAT, CDR2 FQNNGV. The CDR3 is CASSPPGSGRAEQFF. The CDR3, as DNA: TGTGCCAGCAGCCCCCCGGGGAGCGGGAGGGCTGAGCAGTTCTTC.

This clonotype was seen a handful of times. The V and J genes are TRBV2 and TRBJ1-2; the D is unclear. The CDR3 runs to 14 residues. Trimming shortened V by 7 bases and J by 5 bases, and 17 bases separated the two germline ends. The germline V gene has CDR1 SNHLY and CDR2 FYNNEI. CDR3 amino acids: CASIFDPGGYGYTF. The CDR3 region has the DNA TGTGCCAGCATCTTCGACCCAGGAGGTTATGGCTACACCTTC.

This clonotype was detected only a few times. The V gene is TRBV10-3, the J gene TRBJ2-3; no firm D call. Per germline, CDR1 ENHRY and CDR2 SYGVKD. V was clipped by 11 bases and J by 5 bases, with 17 bases between them. The CDR3 spans 13 residues. CDR3 in amino acids: CAARLEVQDTQYF. Written as DNA, the CDR3 is TGTGCCGCCCGGCTAGAAGTCCAAGATACGCAGTATTTT.

Of note for this clonotype: This may stem from a read error, because a much larger clone lies one nucleotide away. CDR3 nucleotide sequence: TGTGCCAGCAGTGCCTCTAGCGGGGGGACTAATGAGCAGTTCTTC. Its translation: CASSASSGGTNEQFF. The chain is built from TRBV6-5 and TRBJ2-1; 11 nucleotides align to TRBD2. The trim removed 5 bases at V and 7 bases at J, leaving 7 bases unmatched. The V gene's germline CDR1 is MNHEY and CDR2 SVGAGI. This CDR3 comprises 15 residues.

This clonotype was detected a few times. The V gene is TRBV7-2, the J gene TRBJ1-3; D might be TRBD1 (6 bases). This CDR3 contains 16 residues. V was pared by 0 bases and J by 1 base, with 10 bases between. Germline CDR1 reads SGHTA; CDR2 reads FQGNSA. The CDR3 DNA follows: TGTGCCAGCAGCTTAGCGCCCACAGGGTCTGGAAACACCATATATTTT. This codes for CASSLAPTGSGNTIYF.

This clonotype was found a few times. The J gene is TRBJ2-7, the V gene TRBV7-2; D could derive from TRBD1 or TRBD2 (6 bases each). CDR1 is SGHTA and CDR2 is FQGNSA in the germline V gene. With 3 bases removed from V and 3 bases from J, the gap between germline ends came to 12 bases. The CDR3 runs to 14 residues. In nucleotides, the CDR3 is TGTGCCAGCAGCTTTGGGCGGGACAACTACGAGCAGTACTTC. It translates to CASSFGRDNYEQYF.

A single count supports this clonotype. The genes are TRBV23-1 and TRBJ2-3; 10 bases agree with TRBD2. TRBV23-1 belongs to the ORF category, with a function that is uncertain. With V trimmed by 3 bases and J by 5 bases, 5 bases remained unmatched. This CDR3 region has 15 residues. CDR3 in amino acids: CASSHSGGARDTQYF. The CDR3, as DNA: TGCGCCAGCAGTCACAGCGGGGGGGCGAGAGATACGCAGTATTTT.

The chain employs TRBV7-2 and TRBJ2-2; maybe TRBD2 (6 bases). Germline V gene lookup returns CDR1 SGHTA and CDR2 FQGNSA. Trimming stripped 1 base from V and 5 bases from J, with 8 bases between. This CDR3 region has 14 residues. CDR3 coding DNA: TGTGCCAGCAGCTTAGAGGGGAGGACCGGGGAGCTGTTTTTT. It encodes CASSLEGRTGELFF.

The rearrangement joins TRBV7-2 to TRBJ1-6; D may be TRBD1 (6 bases). This CDR3 is built from 17 residues. V was shortened by 5 bases and J by 5 bases, with 19 bases between the two germline ends. The germline CDR1 and CDR2 sequences are SGHTA and FQGNSA. The CDR3 DNA sequence: TGTGCCAGCAGCGACCTCGGGGGGGGCGCCCATAATTCACCCCTCCACTTT. This sequence encodes CASSDLGGGAHNSPLHF.

This clonotype was counted at least ten times. The chain has TRBV11-2 and TRBJ2-5, with 12 nucleotides matching TRBD2. The length of the CDR3 is 16 residues. Germline loops: CDR1 SGHAT, CDR2 FQNNGV. Unmatched junction bases numbered 4, after V lost 4 bases and J lost 1 base. CDR3 amino acids: CASSSGLAGPQETQYF. Written as DNA, the CDR3 is TGTGCCAGCAGCTCAGGACTAGCGGGGCCCCAAGAGACCCAGTACTTC. Full variable domain (rest looked up from reference TRBV11-2 and TRBJ2-5): EAGVAQSPRYKIIEKRQSVAFWCNPISGHATLYWYQQILGQGPKLLIQFQNNGVVDDSQLPKDRFSAERLKGVDSTLKIQPAKLEDSAVYLCASSSGLAGPQETQYFGPGTRLLVL.

The rearrangement uses TRBV6-5 and TRBJ2-2, with D possibly being TRBD1 (6 bases). V lost 5 bases and J 2 bases, leaving 12 bases between the germline ends. This CDR3 has 15 amino acids. Germline V lookup: CDR1 MNHEY, CDR2 SVGAGI. CDR3 sequence (DNA): TGTGCCAGCAGTACACCGGGACATAACACCGGGGAGCTGTTTTTT. This translates into CASSTPGHNTGELFF.

The V and J genes are TRBV7-6 and TRBJ2-3; TRBD2 agrees at 11 bases. In germline, CDR1 is SGHVS, CDR2 FNYEAQ. The CDR3 runs to 15 residues. With V trimmed by 4 bases and J by 5 bases, 5 bases remained unmatched. The CDR3 DNA reads TGTGCCAGCAGCTCTCTAGCGGGAGGCGTAGATACGCAGTATTTT. Encoded protein: CASSSLAGGVDTQYF.

This clonotype was counted at least ten times. The chain links TRBV18 to TRBJ1-2; unclear D gene. This CDR3 has 14 amino acids. The germline V gene encodes CDR1 KGHSH and CDR2 LQKENI. Trimming cost V 1 base and J 3 bases, with 9 bases left between them. The CDR3 here is CASSPQAQDYGYTF. The CDR3 nucleotides read TGTGCCAGCTCACCACAGGCGCAAGACTATGGCTACACCTTC.

This clonotype was recorded at least ten times. The genes are TRBV3-1 and TRBJ2-5; 8 nucleotides agree with TRBD2. With 0 bases clipped from V and 6 bases from J, the junction kept 6 bases outside the gene matches. The CDR3 extends over 15 amino acids. Germline V gives CDR1 LGHDT, CDR2 YNNKEL (reference sequence). CDR3 in amino acids: CASSQDSSGPKTQYF. CDR3 sequence (DNA): TGTGCCAGCAGCCAAGACTCTAGCGGGCCCAAGACCCAGTACTTC.

This clonotype was seen repeatedly, ten times or more. This chain uses TRBV6-5 with TRBJ2-2; D gene unclear. The CDR3 covers 15 residues. CDR1 MNHEY and CDR2 SVGAGI come from the germline V gene. With 0 bases removed from V and 3 bases from J, the gap between germline ends came to 8 bases. The chain's CDR3 is CASSYSSAYTGELFF. The CDR3 nucleotides are TGTGCCAGCAGTTACTCGTCGGCGTACACCGGGGAGCTGTTTTTT.

This clonotype was seen a few times. The rearrangement links TRBV20-1 to TRBJ2-2, with D hard to call. The CDR3 runs to 14 residues. V gave up 4 bases and J gave up 1 base, with 10 bases separating them. The germline CDR1 and CDR2 sequences are DFQATT and SNEGSKA (reference sequence). This CDR3 is CSATGPLNTGELFF. In nucleotides, the CDR3 is TGCAGTGCTACCGGCCCCTTGAACACCGGGGAGCTGTTTTTT.

CDR3 sequence (DNA): TGTGCCAGCAGCCAGAACCGGGACACGAACACCGGGGAGCTGTTTTTT. It specifies CASSQNRDTNTGELFF. The J gene is TRBJ2-2, the V gene TRBV3-1, with D perhaps matching TRBD1 (6 bases). The CDR3 loop spans 16 amino acids. The germline CDR1 and CDR2 sequences are LGHDT and YNNKEL (reference sequence). The V and J ends lost 3 bases and 0 bases respectively, with 11 bases between them.

This clonotype was picked up many times. CDR3 amino acids: CATFGEDGDGYTF. The DNA for the CDR3 is TGTGCCACCTTCGGAGAGGATGGCGATGGCTACACCTTC. The genes are TRBV27 and TRBJ1-2; D is unclear. Trimming shortened V by 10 bases and J by 6 bases, and 18 bases separated the two germline ends. This CDR3 region has 13 residues. Germline V gene lookup returns CDR1 MNHEY and CDR2 SMNVEV (reference sequence).

The table lists this clonotype with many counts. The V and J genes are TRBV19 and TRBJ2-1, with 8 bases aligning to TRBD1. Per germline, CDR1 LNHDA and CDR2 SQIVND (reference sequence). This CDR3 has 15 residues. V shed 6 bases, J shed 7 bases, and the junction held 11 bases outside the gene matches. CDR3 DNA: TGTGCCAGTAGAAAATCAGGGGGCGTGGGGAATGAGCAGTTCTTC. Protein product: CASRKSGGVGNEQFF.